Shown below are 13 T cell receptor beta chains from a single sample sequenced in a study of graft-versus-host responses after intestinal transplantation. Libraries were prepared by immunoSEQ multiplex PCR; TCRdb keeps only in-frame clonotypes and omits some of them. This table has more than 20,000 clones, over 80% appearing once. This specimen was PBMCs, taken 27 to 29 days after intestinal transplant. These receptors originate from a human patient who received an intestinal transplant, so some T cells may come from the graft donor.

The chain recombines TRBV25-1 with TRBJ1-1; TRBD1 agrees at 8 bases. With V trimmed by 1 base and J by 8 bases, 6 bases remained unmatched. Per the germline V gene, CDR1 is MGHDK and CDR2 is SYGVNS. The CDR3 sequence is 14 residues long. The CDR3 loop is CASSESPTGAEAFF. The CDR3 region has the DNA TGTGCCAGCAGTGAATCCCCGACAGGGGCCGAAGCTTTCTTT.

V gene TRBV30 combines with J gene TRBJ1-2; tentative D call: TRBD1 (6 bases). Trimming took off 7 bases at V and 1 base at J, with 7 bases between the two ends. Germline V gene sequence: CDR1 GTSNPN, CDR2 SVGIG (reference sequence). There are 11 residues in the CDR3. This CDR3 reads CALQGNYGYTF. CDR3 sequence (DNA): TGTGCCTTACAGGGTAACTATGGCTACACCTTC.

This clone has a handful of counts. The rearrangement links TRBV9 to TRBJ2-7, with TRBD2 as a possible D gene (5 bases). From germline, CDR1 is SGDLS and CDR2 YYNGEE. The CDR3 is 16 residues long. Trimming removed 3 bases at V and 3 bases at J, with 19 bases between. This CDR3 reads CASSGDPGKGHYEQYF. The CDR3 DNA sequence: TGTGCCAGCAGCGGCGACCCCGGGAAAGGGCACTACGAGCAGTACTTC.

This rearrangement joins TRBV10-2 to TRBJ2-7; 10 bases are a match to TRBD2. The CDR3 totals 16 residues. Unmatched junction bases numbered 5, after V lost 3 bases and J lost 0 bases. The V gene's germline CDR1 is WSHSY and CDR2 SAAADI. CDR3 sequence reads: CASSDGSSGSSYEQYF. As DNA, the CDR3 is TGCGCCAGCAGTGATGGATCTAGCGGGAGCTCCTACGAGCAGTACTTC.

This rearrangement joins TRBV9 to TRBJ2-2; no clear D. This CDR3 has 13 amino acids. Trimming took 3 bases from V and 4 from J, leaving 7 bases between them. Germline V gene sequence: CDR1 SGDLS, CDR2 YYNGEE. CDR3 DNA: TGTGCCAGCAGCGGACGGGTCACCGGGGAGCTGTTTTTT. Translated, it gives CASSGRVTGELFF.

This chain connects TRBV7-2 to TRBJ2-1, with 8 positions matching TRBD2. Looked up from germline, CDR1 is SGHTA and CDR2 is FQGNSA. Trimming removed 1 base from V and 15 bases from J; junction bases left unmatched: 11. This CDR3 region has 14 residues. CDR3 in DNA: TGTGCCAGCAGCTTAGGCTTATCGGGACTAGGGCCGTTCTTC. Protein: CASSLGLSGLGPFF.

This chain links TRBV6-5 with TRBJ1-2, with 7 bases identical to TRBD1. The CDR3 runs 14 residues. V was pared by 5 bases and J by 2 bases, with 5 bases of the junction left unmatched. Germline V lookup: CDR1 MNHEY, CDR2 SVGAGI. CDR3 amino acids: CASSARTGNYGYTF. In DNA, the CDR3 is TGTGCCAGCAGTGCCAGGACAGGAAACTATGGCTACACCTTC.

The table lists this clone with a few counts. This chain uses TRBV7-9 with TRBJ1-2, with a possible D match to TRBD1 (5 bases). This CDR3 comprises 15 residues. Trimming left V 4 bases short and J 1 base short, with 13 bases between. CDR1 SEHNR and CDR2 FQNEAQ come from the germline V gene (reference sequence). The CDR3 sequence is CASSSQGGVNYGYTF. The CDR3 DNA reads TGTGCCAGCAGCTCCCAGGGAGGGGTTAACTATGGCTACACCTTC.

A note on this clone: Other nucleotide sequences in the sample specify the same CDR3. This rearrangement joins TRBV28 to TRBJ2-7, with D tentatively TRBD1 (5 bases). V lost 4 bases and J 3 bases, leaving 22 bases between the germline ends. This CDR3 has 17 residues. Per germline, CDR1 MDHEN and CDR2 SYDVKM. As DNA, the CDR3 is TGTGCCAGCAGTTCCGCCCCAACAGGTCCCCCCCTCTACGAGCAGTACTTC. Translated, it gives CASSSAPTGPPLYEQYF.

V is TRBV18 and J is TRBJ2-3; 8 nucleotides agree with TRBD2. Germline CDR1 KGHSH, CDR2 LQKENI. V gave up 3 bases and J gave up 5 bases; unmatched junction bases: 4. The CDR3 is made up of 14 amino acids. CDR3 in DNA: TGTGCCAGCTCACCGTTCGGGGGGGGAGATACGCAGTATTTT. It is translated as CASSPFGGGDTQYF.

CDR3 region: CASSLLSLRGASTDTQYF. The DNA for the CDR3 is TGTGCCAGCAGCTTACTAAGCCTAAGGGGGGCTTCCACAGATACGCAGTATTTT. J is TRBJ2-3 and V is TRBV7-9; D possibly matches TRBD1 or TRBD2 (6 bases each). Germline values: CDR1 SEHNR, CDR2 FQNEAQ (reference sequence). V dropped 2 bases and J dropped 2 bases, with 20 bases sitting between them. The CDR3 consists of 18 residues.

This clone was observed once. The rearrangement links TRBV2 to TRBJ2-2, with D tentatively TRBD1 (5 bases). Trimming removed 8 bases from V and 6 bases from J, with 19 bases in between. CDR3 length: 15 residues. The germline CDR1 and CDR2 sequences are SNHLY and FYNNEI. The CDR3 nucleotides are TGTGCCAGCCAACAATTGACAGTCGCGGCCGGGGAGCTGTTTTTT. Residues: CASQQLTVAAGELFF.

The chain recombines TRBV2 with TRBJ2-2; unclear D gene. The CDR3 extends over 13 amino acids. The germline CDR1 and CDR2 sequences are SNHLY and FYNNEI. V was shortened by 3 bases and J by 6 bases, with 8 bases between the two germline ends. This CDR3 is CASSDLWSGELFF. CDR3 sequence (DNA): TGTGCCAGCAGTGATCTTTGGTCCGGGGAGCTGTTTTTT.